This TCR beta chain was sequenced during a study of CD8+ T cells in alopecia areata. Study-level points and caveats: Lesional tissue from the scalp (especially in alopecia totalis/universalis) showed higher clonality than normal scalp. Researchers say the link of baseline CD8+ expansion to response remains uncertain, with one nonresponder.

After isolation, RNA underwent reverse transcription to generate cDNA as the sequencing template. Profiled with immunoSEQ multiplex PCR; TCRdb holds only in-frame clones, not every one. The table records over 35,000 clones, roughly 92% of them present only once. Per the germline V gene, CDR1 is MDHEN and CDR2 is SYDVKM. Between the trimmed V and J ends, which lost 2 bases and 4 bases, there was a span of 12 bases. The CDR3 is made up of 14 amino acids. Points on this clone: Its antigen is not known.

Described treatment: oral pan-JAK inhibitor, 5-10 mg twice daily. Collected material from alopecia areata patients comprised lesional scalp punch biopsies and peripheral blood. This receptor was identified in a human donor with alopecia areata. The sample consisted of CD8+ T cells sorted from blood, taken at week 24, from a patient treated with tofacitinib. The V call is TRBV28, the J call TRBJ2-7; maybe TRBD1 (6 bases). CDR3 sequence (DNA): TGTGCCAGCAGTTTAGGGCAGGGGTATTACGAGCAGTACTTC. Translated, it gives CASSLGQGYYEQYF.